One sample yielded the 20 T cell receptor beta chains listed below, sequenced in a study of immune characterization of retroperitoneal liposarcoma. Using its own MiXCR run on the PCR reads, TCRdb lists one record per CDR3 protein. Among about 2,600 distinct CDR3 sequences listed, under 45% were seen once. Sequencing used tumor tissue. The source is a male donor with retroperitoneal liposarcoma.

This clonotype was detected only a few times. The V gene is TRBV6-2 or TRBV6-3, the J gene TRBJ2-4; 12 bases match TRBD2. The CDR3 spans 17 residues. Trimming took 6 bases from V and 1 from J; bases not matched to a gene: 7. The germline CDR1 and CDR2 sequences are MNHEY and SVGEGT. CDR3: CASRTSGSLEAKNIQYF. As DNA, the CDR3 is TGTGCCAGCAGGACTAGCGGGAGTTTGGAGGCCAAAAACATTCAGTACTTC.

The chain links TRBV6-1 to TRBJ2-6, with TRBD1 matching 7 bases. The CDR3 is 16 residues long. Trimming at V came to 6 bases and at J to 0 bases, leaving 5 bases not matched to a gene. CDR1 MNHNS and CDR2 SASEGT come from the germline V gene. CDR3: CASRWDSSSGANVLTF. In DNA, the CDR3 is TGTGCCAGCAGATGGGACAGCAGCTCTGGGGCCAACGTCCTGACTTTC.

This chain connects TRBV6-5 to TRBJ2-5; 7 bases map to TRBD2. The CDR3 has 14 residues. CDR1 MNHEY and CDR2 SVGAGI come from the germline V gene. J gave up 11 bases and V 5 bases, and 14 bases lay outside the gene matches. CDR3 nucleotide sequence: TGTGCCAGCAGTACTGGCGGGAGCTACAATGAGCAGTACTTC. This translates into CASSTGGSYNEQYF.

The chain recombines TRBV11-3 with TRBJ2-5; TRBD2 aligns across 9 bases. The CDR3 has 16 amino acids. Germline V gene lookup returns CDR1 SGHNT and CDR2 YENEEA. After removal of 1 base from V and 4 bases from J, the junction contained 7 bases not matched to a gene. CDR3 DNA: TGTGCCAGCAGCTTAGTTGTGCGGGAGGGCCGAGAGACCCAGTACTTC. Its protein is CASSLVVREGRETQYF.

The chain links TRBV27 to TRBJ2-5; D remains unclear. The DNA end is a closer match to TRBJ2-1, so the J assignment may be wrong. The CDR3 has 13 residues. Germline-derived CDR1 and CDR2 are MNHEY and SMNVEV (reference sequence). The CDR3 sequence is CASSRLVGYEQFF. The CDR3 DNA sequence: TGTGCCAGCAGTAGATTGGTCGGTTATGAGCAGTTCTTC.

This clonotype rates as medium-sized. The chain employs TRBV6-1 and TRBJ2-3, with a possible D match to TRBD2 (6 bases). This CDR3 comprises 14 residues. V dropped 8 bases and J dropped 6 bases, with 18 bases sitting between them. Germline V lookup: CDR1 MNHNS, CDR2 SASEGT. The CDR3 DNA is TGTGCCAGCGGATGGCTAAGGAGGGAGGATACGCAGTATTTT. The encoded protein is CASGWLRREDTQYF.

The gene calls are TRBV6-5 and TRBJ2-2, with 11 bases that match TRBD2. The V gene's germline CDR1 is MNHEY and CDR2 SVGAGI. V trimming: 0 bases; J trimming: 4 bases; junction bases outside the gene matches: 7. The CDR3 contains 18 residues. CDR3 sequence: CASSYSFWTSGSTGELFF. CDR3 coding DNA: TGTGCCAGCAGTTACTCGTTCTGGACTAGCGGGTCCACCGGGGAGCTGTTTTTT.

V is TRBV5-4 and J is TRBJ2-5; 8 bases are shared with TRBD2. V gave up 0 bases and J gave up 5 bases; unmatched junction bases: 9. CDR3 length equals 16 residues. Germline values: CDR1 SGHNT, CDR2 YYREEE (reference sequence). The CDR3 DNA follows: TGTGCCAGCAGCTTGGGGGCTGCCCGCGGGGGGGAGACCCAGTACTTC. Translating it yields CASSLGAARGGETQYF.

On this clonotype itself: This may stem from a read error, because a much larger clone lies one nucleotide away. The gene calls are TRBV12-3 or TRBV12-4 and TRBJ2-1; 8 positions agree with TRBD2. This CDR3 region has 15 residues. The CDR3 sequence: CASSVGTRVHNEKFF. The DNA of the CDR3 is TGTGCCAGCAGTGTCGGGACTAGGGTTCACAATGAGAAGTTCTTC.

This chain joins TRBV6-6 and TRBJ2-1; a weak D match, TRBD1 (5 bases). Matching the DNA end better, TRBJ2-7 makes the J call doubtful. There are 15 residues in the CDR3. The germline CDR1 and CDR2 sequences are MNHNY and SVGAGI (reference sequence). The CDR3 here is CASSALEGVPYEQYF. CDR3 nucleotides: TGTGCCAGCAGTGCCTTAGAAGGGGTCCCCTACGAGCAGTACTTC.

The gene calls are TRBV6-1 and TRBJ2-3; D is perhaps TRBD1 or TRBD2 (5 bases each). Germline CDR1 is MNHNS and CDR2 is SASEGT. The CDR3 runs 18 residues. V shed 3 bases and J shed 2 bases, with 21 bases lying between them. The CDR3 region is CASSEAGLPLATTDTQYF. The CDR3 nucleotides are TGTGCCAGCAGTGAGGCAGGGTTACCCCTAGCTACCACAGATACGCAGTATTTT.

This clonotype was observed a few times. This chain links TRBV7-2 with TRBJ2-1, with 7 bases lining up with TRBD2. The CDR3 is 16 amino acids. Germline V lookup: CDR1 SGHTA, CDR2 FQGNSA. With V trimmed by 1 base and J by 13 bases, 16 bases remained unmatched. CDR3 in DNA: TGTGCCAGCAGCTTAGGTGGTAGCGGGTCTCAAGAGACCCAGTTCTTC. This gives the protein CASSLGGSGSQETQFF.

This clonotype has a handful of counts. This sequence joins TRBV4-1 and TRBJ1-6; maybe TRBD1 (6 bases). The germline V gene encodes CDR1 MGHRA and CDR2 YSYEKL. Trimming left V 4 bases short and J 0 bases short, with 19 bases between. The CDR3 totals 19 residues. CDR3 in amino acids: CASSRTGQLSSSYNSPLHF. The CDR3 DNA follows: TGCGCCAGCAGCCGGACCGGACAGCTCTCTAGCTCCTATAATTCACCCCTCCACTTT.

This clonotype is categorized as medium-sized. This rearrangement joins TRBV11-3 to TRBJ2-5, with 7 bases that match TRBD1. The assigned J gene may be wrong: the sequence end matches TRBJ2-7 better. The CDR3 covers 12 residues. Per the germline V gene, CDR1 is SGHNT and CDR2 is YENEEA. The CDR3 sequence is CASSSTGNEQYF. CDR3 in DNA: TGTGCCAGCAGCTCGACAGGGAACGAGCAGTACTTC.

By its share, this clonotype is medium-sized. The rearrangement joins TRBV10-3 to TRBJ2-3; 8 nucleotides match TRBD1. V gave up 6 bases and J gave up 1 base; unmatched junction bases: 6. This CDR3 comprises 15 residues. The germline V gene encodes CDR1 ENHRY and CDR2 SYGVKD. In DNA, the CDR3 is TGTGCCATCAGCGACAGGGGAGCGGGCACAGATACGCAGTATTTT. This codes for CAISDRGAGTDTQYF.

By proportion, this clonotype is large. This chain links TRBV7-6 with TRBJ2-1; the match to TRBD1 covers 7 bases. This CDR3 is built from 13 residues. Germline lookup yields CDR1 SGHVS and CDR2 FNYEAQ. V was clipped by 1 base and J by 10 bases; unmatched bases: 4. The CDR3 sequence: CASSLGQGMEQFF. CDR3 nucleotide sequence: TGTGCCAGCAGCTTAGGACAGGGTATGGAGCAGTTCTTC.

Sample share makes this clonotype large. The gene calls are TRBV6-5 and TRBJ2-5; the match to TRBD2 covers 9 bases. The CDR3 runs 17 residues. The germline CDR1 and CDR2 sequences are MNHEY and SVGAGI. After removal of 0 bases from V and 5 bases from J, the junction contained 10 bases not matched to a gene. CDR3 coding DNA: TGTGCCAGCAGTTACTCGGCGGGAGGGCCTTTTTGGGAGACCCAGTACTTC. Encoded protein: CASSYSAGGPFWETQYF.

This rearrangement joins TRBV12-3 or TRBV12-4 to TRBJ2-5; D may match TRBD1 or TRBD2 (6 bases each). V was trimmed by 5 bases and J by 0 bases, leaving 13 bases between them. CDR3 length: 15 residues. CDR3: CASSRGTMYQETQYF. CDR3 DNA: TGTGCCAGCAGTCGCGGGACAATGTACCAAGAGACCCAGTACTTC.

This clonotype ranks as medium-sized. This chain uses TRBV7-9 with TRBJ2-1, with 9 bases matching TRBD2. The J call is uncertain, as TRBJ2-7 better fits the DNA end. The CDR3 loop spans 17 amino acids. Germline V gene data show CDR1 as SEHNR and CDR2 as FQNEAQ (reference sequence). The CDR3 bases are TGTGCCAGCAGCTTAGGGTGGACTAGCGATTCCTACAATGAGCAGTACTTC. Translating gives CASSLGWTSDSYNEQYF.

The V call is TRBV6-6, the J call TRBJ1-2, with D possibly called TRBD1 or TRBD2 (5 bases each). The J call may be in error: the DNA end matches TRBJ2-1 better. The CDR3 covers 15 residues. Germline V gene sequence: CDR1 MNHNY, CDR2 SVGAGI (reference sequence). Written as DNA, the CDR3 is TGTGCCAGCAGTTATCCGGGACCACCTCAAGAGACCCAGTTCTTC. Translating gives CASSYPGPPQETQFF.